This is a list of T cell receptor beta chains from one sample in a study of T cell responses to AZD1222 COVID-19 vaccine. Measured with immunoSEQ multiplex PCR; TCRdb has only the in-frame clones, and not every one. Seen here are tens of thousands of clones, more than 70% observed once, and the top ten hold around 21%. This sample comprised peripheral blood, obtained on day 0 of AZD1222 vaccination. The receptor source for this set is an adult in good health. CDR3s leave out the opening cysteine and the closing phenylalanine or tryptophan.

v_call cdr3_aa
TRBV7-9 ASSFRSSYNEQF
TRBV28 ASSSNKLAGGPRQETQY
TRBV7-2 ASSSERANEKLF
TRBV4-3 ASSLLSGEFGNTIY
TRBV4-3 ASSQDGTGDTGELF
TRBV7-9 ASSRQTNYGYT
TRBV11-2 ASSFLPNAYEQY
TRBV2 ASRGDSLYGYT
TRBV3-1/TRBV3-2 ASSQGGLGAGEQY
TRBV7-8 ASSPPGQGTSGANVLT
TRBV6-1 ASSELRGSNGYT
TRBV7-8 ASSFPRTGDGGYT
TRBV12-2 ASRRRDRGGGYT
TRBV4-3 ASSQELPGQGNSPLH
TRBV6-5 ASSYGTANYGYT
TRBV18 ASSPGTGGLNTEAF
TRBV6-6 ASSYSGDGRAQY
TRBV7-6 ASSLGGRTNNEQF
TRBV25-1 ASSPRGREAEAF
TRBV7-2 ASSLPTYEQY
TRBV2 ASSDSRQRNEKLF
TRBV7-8 ASSQRRNSPLH
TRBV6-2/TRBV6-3 ASSYSPGQGYSYEQY
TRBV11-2 ASSLGGGEQF
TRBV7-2 ASRGVSSYNEQF
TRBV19 ASSPWTAQRVYGYT
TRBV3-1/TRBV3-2 ATGGALSTEAF
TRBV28 ASSYEGFAAYEQY
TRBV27 ASSSGGYEQF
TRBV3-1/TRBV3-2 ASSQEGARGYT
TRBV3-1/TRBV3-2 ASRASGGRTYEQY
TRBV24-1 ATSDSDLSYEQY
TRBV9 ASSVAPIVQYNEQF
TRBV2 ASSEEGTGYT
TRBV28 ASSTPARDMNTEAF
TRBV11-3 ASSLRGINEQF
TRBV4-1 ASSRSGTYNEKLF
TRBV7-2 ASSLREGWNSPLH
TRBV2 ASSASFRGRVGYT
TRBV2 ASSVQVYGYT
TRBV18 ASSPGQEETQY
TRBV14 ASSQDWRTARGNSPLH
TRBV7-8 ASSPVRDHYGYT
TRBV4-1 ASSQGVGTAFYGYT
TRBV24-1 ATSDSSGKTEAF
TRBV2 ASKRGSPITGELF
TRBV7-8 ASREAGPTEAF
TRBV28 ASSFNEKLF
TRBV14 ASSIRTSGKGETQY
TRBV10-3 AIRGLETQY
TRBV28 ASSISGQTH
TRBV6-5 ASSLVAGDEQY
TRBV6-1 ASSESGQNSNQPQH
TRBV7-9 ASSLGQGHNEQF
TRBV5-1 ASSPQSSGYGYT
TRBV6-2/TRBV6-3 ASSLDGTNYGYT
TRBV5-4 ASSSQGAGNTIY
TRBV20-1 SARTNREQF
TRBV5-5 ASSTTGGVDNEQF